These T cell receptor beta chains were read from a single sample in a study of beta chain features in type 1 diabetes. Clones were sequenced by immunoSEQ multiplex PCR, and TCRdb holds only the in-frame ones, with some missing. The repertoire has about 620,000 clones, less than 20% of them found once; the top ten carry approximately 0.087%. Sequenced input: naive CD4+ T cells from blood. These receptors all stem from a young man in good health. CDR3s include the opening cysteine and the closing phenylalanine or tryptophan. Each record gives: CDR3 protein, CDR3 DNA, clone size, D gene, J gene, V gene. D genes are given only for firm matches. For some rows the clone size is stated as once, few or many, or as a class when expanded; others skip it.

CASSEALYSNQPQHF TGTGCCAGCAGTGAAGCGCTGTATAGCAATCAGCCCCAGCATTTT - - TRBJ1-5 TRBV2
CASSESTRLAGGKRAYQETQYF TGCGCCAGCAGTGAGTCGACTCGACTAGCGGGGGGAAAGAGGGCGTATCAAGAGACCCAGTACTTC - TRBD2 TRBJ2-5 TRBV10-2
CASSPTGLAKNIQYF TGTGCCAGCAGCCCAACAGGTTTAGCCAAAAACATTCAGTACTTC many - TRBJ2-4 TRBV7-2
CSVDGYTF TGCAGCGTAGATGGCTACACCTTC - - TRBJ1-2 TRBV29-1
CASSVRGPLGTEAFF TGTGCCAGCAGTGTTAGGGGGCCCCTCGGCACTGAAGCTTTCTTT - TRBD1 TRBJ1-1 TRBV25-1
CASSRDRGNEQFF TGTGCCAGCAGCCGGGACAGGGGCAATGAGCAGTTCTTC - TRBD1 TRBJ2-1 TRBV7-3
CAWSAGGGYEQYF TGTGCCTGGAGTGCAGGGGGCGGCTACGAGCAGTACTTC few TRBD1 TRBJ2-7 TRBV30
CSAKQGSEQPQHF TGCAGCGCTAAACAGGGTAGTGAACAGCCCCAGCATTTT - - TRBJ1-5 TRBV29-1
CASSENGQYTEAFF TGTGCCAGCAGTGAGAATGGGCAGTACACTGAAGCTTTCTTT - - TRBJ1-1 TRBV25-1
CASSKGLHATDTQYF TGTGCCAGCAGCAAAGGACTACACGCCACAGATACGCAGTATTTT - - TRBJ2-3 TRBV14
CASSLSGPGNQPQHF TGCGCCAGCAGCTTGAGTGGGCCGGGCAATCAGCCCCAGCATTTT few - TRBJ1-5 TRBV5-1
CASSSPDRGGEKLFF TGCGCCAGCAGCTCCCCGGACAGGGGAGGGGAAAAACTGTTTTTT - TRBD1 TRBJ1-4 TRBV5-1
CASSEETGFSYNEQFF TGTGCCAGCAGTGAAGAGACAGGGTTTTCCTACAATGAGCAGTTCTTC - TRBD1 TRBJ2-1 TRBV2
CASSQRGGRTDTQYF TGTGCCAGCAGCCAGAGGGGCGGGCGCACAGATACGCAGTATTTT - - TRBJ2-3 TRBV14
CASSLWQGADTQYF TGTGCCAGCAGCTTATGGCAGGGGGCAGATACGCAGTATTTT few TRBD1 TRBJ2-3 TRBV7-2
CAIREGQGDQYF TGTGCCATCAGGGAGGGACAGGGGGACCAGTACTTC - TRBD1 TRBJ2-5 TRBV10-3
CASSLSKTWTGVDTEAFF TGTGCCAGCAGTTTAAGTAAGACGTGGACAGGGGTGGACACTGAAGCTTTCTTT - TRBD1 TRBJ1-1 TRBV27
CASSSGGSYEQYF TGCGCCAGCAGCTCGGGGGGCTCCTACGAGCAGTACTTC once TRBD2 TRBJ2-7 TRBV5-1
CASSKQRSLNTEAFF TGTGCCAGCAGCAAGCAGAGGAGTTTGAACACTGAAGCTTTCTTT few - TRBJ1-1 TRBV21-1
CASSLAASYEQYF TGTGCCAGCAGCTTAGCGGCCTCCTACGAGCAGTACTTC few - TRBJ2-7 TRBV7-2
CASSMGTGKTVTEAFF TGTGCCAGTAGTATGGGGACGGGGAAAACGGTCACTGAAGCTTTCTTT few - TRBJ1-1 TRBV19
CASSLISLGSEQYF TGTGCCAGCAGCCTCATTTCCCTGGGGTCCGAGCAGTACTTC once - TRBJ2-7 TRBV7-3
CASSPKLNTEAFF TGCGCCAGCAGCCCAAAACTGAACACTGAAGCTTTCTTT - - TRBJ1-1 TRBV4-3
CSVLAVYEQYF TGCAGTGTACTAGCGGTCTACGAGCAGTACTTC few TRBD2 TRBJ2-7 TRBV20-1
CSAEPDYGYTF TGCAGTGCTGAACCCGATTATGGCTACACCTTC - - TRBJ1-2 TRBV20-1
CASRPGTYEQYF TGCGCCAGCAGGCCAGGGACCTACGAGCAGTACTTC - - TRBJ2-7 TRBV4-3
CASSPRGMGTDTQYF TGTGCCAGCAGCCCTCGGGGGATGGGCACAGATACGCAGTATTTT few - TRBJ2-3 TRBV28
CASSSRTGKNTGELFF TGTGCCAGCAGTTCCCGGACTGGGAAGAACACCGGGGAGCTGTTTTTT - - TRBJ2-2 TRBV11-1